This T cell receptor beta chain was sequenced for a study of T cell responses to AZD1222 COVID-19 vaccine. Study-wide points: Regions 160-218 and 743-854 dominated among vaccine-associated CD4 TCRs spanning spike.

A remark on this clone: Its target is not known.

This CDR3 spans 15 amino acids. With V trimmed by 5 bases and J by 4 bases, 7 bases remained unmatched. Germline CDR1 and CDR2: LGHDT and YNNKEL (reference sequence). Sequencing was performed with immunoSEQ multiplex PCR; in TCRdb, only in-frame clones are kept and a portion is missing. Of roughly 100,000 clones detected, approximately 89% appear once; the ten largest clones hold 44%. The V gene is TRBV3-1 (or the pseudogene TRBV3-2), the J gene TRBJ1-4, with 7 bases that match TRBD1. The TCR originated in an adult who received the AZD1222 COVID-19 vaccine. The source was peripheral blood, collected 28 days after the second AZD1222 dose. The CDR3 loop reads CASSEQGSNNEKLFF. DNA of the CDR3: TGTGCCAGCAGCGAACAGGGGTCAAATAATGAAAAACTGTTTTTT.